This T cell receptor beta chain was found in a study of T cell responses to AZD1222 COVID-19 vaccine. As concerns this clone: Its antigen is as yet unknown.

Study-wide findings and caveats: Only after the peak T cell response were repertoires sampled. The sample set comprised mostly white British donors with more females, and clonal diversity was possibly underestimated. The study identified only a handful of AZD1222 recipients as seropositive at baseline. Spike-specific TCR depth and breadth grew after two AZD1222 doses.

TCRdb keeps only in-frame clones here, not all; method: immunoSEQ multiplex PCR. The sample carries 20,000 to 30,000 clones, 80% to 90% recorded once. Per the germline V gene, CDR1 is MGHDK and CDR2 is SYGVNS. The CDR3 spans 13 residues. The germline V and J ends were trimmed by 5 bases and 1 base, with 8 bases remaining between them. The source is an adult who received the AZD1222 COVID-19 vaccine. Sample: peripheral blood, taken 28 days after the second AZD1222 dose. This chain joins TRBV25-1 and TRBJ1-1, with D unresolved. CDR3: CASSLGGNTEAFF. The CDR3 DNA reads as TGTGCCAGCAGTTTGGGAGGGAACACTGAAGCTTTCTTT.